These T cell receptor beta chains were read from a single sample in a study of cytomegalovirus exposure and HLA in healthy donors. Produced via immunoSEQ multiplex PCR; TCRdb's table is partial and in-frame only. The table shows about 140,000 clones, with 70% to 85% occurring only once. Sequencing was done on a sample of PBMCs. The receptors come from a young man in good health and CMV-seropositive. Each CDR3 is given with its conserved first and last residue. A D gene is named only where the DNA matches it firmly. Clone size, where shown, is once, few, many, or a class for clones that have expanded.

abundance	d_gene	v_gene	j_gene	CDR3nt	CDR3aa
NA	TRBD1	TRBV5-5	TRBJ1-4	TGTGCCAGCAGCCTCGGGACAGGCGGCGAAAAACTGTTTTTT	CASSLGTGGEKLFF
NA	NA	TRBV29-1	TRBJ1-1	TGCAGCGTTGAAGTCCTACCCGGTGAAGCTTTCTTT	CSVEVLPGEAFF
NA	TRBD1	TRBV10-3	TRBJ1-2	TGTGCCATCAGACAACAGGGGGTTCGTGACTATGGCTACACCTTC	CAIRQQGVRDYGYTF
NA	NA	TRBV7-3	TRBJ1-2	TGTGCCAGCAGCTTAAGGAGGGGCGACTATGGCTACACCTTC	CASSLRRGDYGYTF
NA	TRBD2	TRBV7-6	TRBJ2-1	TGTGCCAGCAGTCGAAGCGGGGGGGTCTACAATGAGCAGTTCTTC	CASSRSGGVYNEQFF
NA	NA	TRBV19	TRBJ1-3	TGTGCCAGTAGTAGCCCACGGGGGGCATCTGGAAACACCATATATTTT	CASSSPRGASGNTIYF
few	NA	TRBV7-3	TRBJ1-6	TGTGCCAGCAGGGGGGACATTTCACCCCTCCACTTT	CASRGDISPLHF
NA	TRBD1	TRBV2	TRBJ1-1	TGTGCCAGCAGCGTGGGACAGGGCCGTGAAGCTTTCTTT	CASSVGQGREAFF
NA	NA	TRBV5-8	TRBJ2-3	TGTGCCAGCAGCTTGGTTGGTGCGGGGAGCACAGATACGCAGTATTTT	CASSLVGAGSTDTQYF
NA	NA	TRBV10-1	TRBJ2-7	TGCGCCAGCAGGGAGGCGTACGAGCAGTACTTC	CASREAYEQYF
once	NA	TRBV7-9	TRBJ2-1	TGTGCCAGCAGCCAGCAGTGGAGGGGCCAATCCGAGCAGTTCTTC	CASSQQWRGQSEQFF
NA	TRBD2	TRBV29-1	TRBJ2-5	TGCAGCGTCCTCGGGACTAGCGGGACGGAGACCCAGTACTTC	CSVLGTSGTETQYF
NA	NA	TRBV5-4	TRBJ2-3	TGTGCCAGCAGCTTGTCGACAGCCACAGATACGCAGTATTTT	CASSLSTATDTQYF
NA	NA	TRBV5-4	TRBJ2-7	TGTGCCAGCAGCTTGGAGTCAGGAAGCCCCTACGAGCAGTACTTC	CASSLESGSPYEQYF
NA	TRBD2	TRBV15	TRBJ2-5	TGTGCCACCAGGCCTCGGGGGGGACAAGAGACCCAGTACTTC	CATRPRGGQETQYF
NA	TRBD1	TRBV15	TRBJ1-2	TGTGCCACCAGCAGAGATGGACAGGGGGCGAGGGGCTACACCTTC	CATSRDGQGARGYTF
NA	TRBD1	TRBV6-5	TRBJ2-5	TGTGCCAGCAGGTCCGGGACAGTAAAAGAGACCCAGTACTTC	CASRSGTVKETQYF
NA	NA	TRBV30	TRBJ2-7	TGTGCCTGGAGTGTAACTGGGGGCGGCTACGAGCAGTACTTC	CAWSVTGGGYEQYF
NA	TRBD1	TRBV30	TRBJ1-1	TGTGCCTGGAAGAAGGGGGCCACTGAAGCTTTCTTT	CAWKKGATEAFF
NA	TRBD1	TRBV6-5	TRBJ1-2	TGTGCCAGCCAGGGGGATCGCTATGGCTACACCTTC	CASQGDRYGYTF
NA	TRBD1	TRBV27	TRBJ1-5	TGTGCCAGCAGTTTATGGGGACAGGGGGGCGGCAATCAGCCCCAGCATTTT	CASSLWGQGGGNQPQHF
NA	TRBD1	TRBV7-9	TRBJ1-1	TGTGCCAGCAGCTTAGTAGCCGGGACAGCAGAAGCTTTCTTT	CASSLVAGTAEAFF
few	NA	TRBV7-9	TRBJ2-7	TGTGCCACCCCTGGGCAGGGCGCCCACGAGCAGTACTTC	CATPGQGAHEQYF
NA	NA	TRBV6-6	TRBJ1-6	TGTGCCAGCAGTTACCGAGGTAACAATTCACCCCTCCACTTT	CASSYRGNNSPLHF
NA	TRBD2	TRBV5-4	TRBJ2-7	TGTGCCAGCAGTCACCCTAGCGGGAGATACGAGCAGTACTTC	CASSHPSGRYEQYF
NA	TRBD2	TRBV11-2	TRBJ2-7	TGTGCCAGCAGCTTAGTGAGCCTAGCGGGAACCTACGAGCAGTACTTC	CASSLVSLAGTYEQYF
NA	TRBD1	TRBV5-1	TRBJ1-2	TGCGCCAGCAGCTTGGCTGGGACAGTCTATGGCTACACCTTC	CASSLAGTVYGYTF
many	NA	TRBV12-5	TRBJ2-7	TGTGCTAGTGGCCCTGATAGCACCTCCTACGAGCAGTACTTC	CASGPDSTSYEQYF
once	TRBD2	TRBV5-4	TRBJ2-5	TGTGCCAGCAGCTTGAAGTCTAGCGGGGTTGGGGAGACCCAGTACTTC	CASSLKSSGVGETQYF
NA	TRBD1	TRBV2	TRBJ1-1	TGTGCCAGCAGTGAACGGACAGGGGAGAACACTGAAGCTTTCTTT	CASSERTGENTEAFF
NA	TRBD2	TRBV7-3	TRBJ2-3	TGTGCCAGCAGCTCCGTCTCCGGGAGGCCAGATACGCAGTATTTT	CASSSVSGRPDTQYF
NA	NA	TRBV7-2	TRBJ2-1	TGTGCCAGCAGCTGGGACGAGGGGGATGAGCAGTTCTTC	CASSWDEGDEQFF
NA	TRBD1	TRBV4-1	TRBJ1-2	TGCGCCAGCAGCCAGAACAGGGGGCCTTATGGCTACACCTTC	CASSQNRGPYGYTF
NA	TRBD1	TRBV7-2	TRBJ2-7	TGTGCCAGCAGCACTCTTCGGGGACAGGGAATCTACGAGCAGTACTTC	CASSTLRGQGIYEQYF
few	TRBD2	TRBV9	TRBJ2-7	TGTGCCAGCAGCACCAGTCTAGCGGCGCCCGACGAGCAGTACTTC	CASSTSLAAPDEQYF
NA	TRBD1	TRBV29-1	TRBJ1-2	TGCAGCGTTGTTCCTCGGGACAGTATCAACTATGGCTACACCTTC	CSVVPRDSINYGYTF
NA	NA	TRBV18	TRBJ2-3	TGTGCCAGCTCACCCGTCGTGACAGATACGCAGTATTTT	CASSPVVTDTQYF
once	TRBD1	TRBV29-1	TRBJ1-1	TGCAGCGTTGGACAGGGGGGGACTGAAGCTTTCTTT	CSVGQGGTEAFF
NA	NA	TRBV4-1	TRBJ2-5	TGCGCCAGCAGCCAAGTTGGGGGGGGCGGAGAGACCCAGTACTTC	CASSQVGGGGETQYF
NA	TRBD2	TRBV18	TRBJ2-3	TGTGCCAGCTCACCACTCACGCCGGGACTAGCGGGATGGGCAGATACGCAGTATTTT	CASSPLTPGLAGWADTQYF
NA	TRBD2	TRBV4-3	TRBJ2-5	TGCGCCAGCAGCCAGAGTAGCGGGGGGGCCGGGGAGACCCAGTACTTC	CASSQSSGGAGETQYF
NA	TRBD1	TRBV30	TRBJ2-7	TGTGCCTGTTACAGGGGGAGCTCCTACGAGCAGTACTTC	CACYRGSSYEQYF
NA	NA	TRBV18	TRBJ1-2	TGTGCCAGCTCACCACCGACAGAGGAGGGGCGCGGCTACACCTTC	CASSPPTEEGRGYTF